The 30 T cell receptor beta chains below were found in one sample sequenced in a study of CD8 T cells in ankylosing spondylitis. Findings and limits, study-wide: A TCR beta motif of fewer than ten highly homologous variants appeared characteristic of ankylosing spondylitis blood.

Via MiXCR, TCRdb re-called the 5' RACE reads, giving one row per CDR3 protein. The sample shows some 130,000 distinct CDR3 sequences, 15% to 20% of them seen only once. For these receptors, no antigen is known. Sample: blood, either unsorted or a sorted T cell fraction (not recorded which). The receptors originated from a male donor with ankylosing spondylitis.

This clonotype appeared many times. The J gene is TRBJ2-4, the V gene TRBV12-3 or TRBV12-4; D may be TRBD1 (6 bases). The germline V and J ends were trimmed by 2 bases and 5 bases, with 7 bases remaining between them. The CDR3 covers 13 residues. The CDR3 DNA reads as TGTGCCAGCAGTTTACCAGGGGAAAACATTCAGTACTTC. It yields the protein CASSLPGENIQYF.

This clonotype was picked up one time. This chain joins TRBV12-3 or TRBV12-4 and TRBJ2-3; 7 bases agree with TRBD2. This CDR3 is 15 amino acids long. The junction had 4 bases not matched to a gene; V was cut back by 4 bases and J by 0 bases. The CDR3: CASSSLGGSTDTQYF. The CDR3 DNA sequence: TGTGCCAGCAGTTCCTTGGGGGGGAGCACAGATACGCAGTATTTT.

The rearrangement joins TRBV12-3 or TRBV12-4 to TRBJ2-5, with D tentatively TRBD1 (5 bases). This CDR3 comprises 13 residues. Trimming stripped 2 bases from V and 4 bases from J, with 8 bases between. As DNA, the CDR3 is TGTGCCAGCAGTTTAACCAGGGCAGAGACCCAGTACTTC. Protein: CASSLTRAETQYF.

This clonotype was seen only a few times. This chain connects TRBV28 to TRBJ2-5; possibly TRBD1 for D (6 bases). Trimming shortened V by 4 bases and J by 2 bases, and 11 bases separated the two germline ends. CDR1 MDHEN and CDR2 SYDVKM come from the germline V gene. The CDR3 length is 14 residues. CDR3 sequence reads: CASSSRQGQETQYF. DNA of the CDR3: TGTGCCAGCAGTTCAAGGCAGGGGCAAGAGACCCAGTACTTC.

This clonotype has just a few counts. The rearrangement links TRBV7-9 to TRBJ1-2, with D hard to call. Per the germline V gene, CDR1 is SEHNR and CDR2 is FQNEAQ (reference sequence). The germline V and J ends were trimmed by 5 bases and 8 bases, with 15 bases remaining between them. CDR3 length: 13 amino acids. Here the CDR3 reads CASSTPNSIGYTF. CDR3 nucleotides: TGTGCCAGCAGCACGCCGAATAGTATCGGCTACACCTTC.

This clonotype was seen a handful of times. The chain links TRBV7-9 to TRBJ1-1, with TRBD1 matching 9 bases. Germline CDR1 is SEHNR and CDR2 is FQNEAQ (reference sequence). The V gene end was trimmed by 5 bases and the J gene end by 5 bases; junction bases not matched to a gene: 6. The CDR3 length is 14 residues. The CDR3 here is CASSNTGGRTEAFF. The CDR3 bases are TGTGCCAGCAGCAATACAGGGGGCCGGACTGAAGCTTTCTTT.

The chain has TRBV4-1 and TRBJ2-7; TRBD1 is a possible D gene (6 bases). Between the trimmed V and J ends, which lost 0 bases and 7 bases, there was a span of 10 bases. Germline-derived CDR1 and CDR2 are MGHRA and YSYEKL. The CDR3 loop spans 13 amino acids. CDR3: CASSQDQGWEQYF. The CDR3 coding sequence is TGCGCCAGCAGCCAAGATCAGGGGTGGGAGCAGTACTTC.

The rearrangement links TRBV15 to TRBJ2-1; D is uncertain. CDR1 and CDR2 (germline): LNHNV, YYDKDF (reference sequence). V gave up 3 bases and J gave up 3 bases, with 3 bases separating them. This CDR3 contains 12 residues. As DNA, the CDR3 is TGTGCCACCAGCAGGAGCTACAATGAGCAGTTCTTC. Protein sequence: CATSRSYNEQFF.

CDR3 sequence: CSARAQTSRETQYF. CDR3 nucleotide sequence: TGCAGTGCTCGAGCTCAGACTAGCAGAGAGACCCAGTACTTC. The chain is built from TRBV20-1 and TRBJ2-5, with 7 positions matching TRBD2. The junction had 10 bases not matched to a gene; V was cut back by 5 bases and J by 4 bases. This CDR3 is built from 14 residues. CDR1 DFQATT and CDR2 SNEGSKA come from the germline V gene (reference sequence).

CDR3 sequence reads: CASSGTGTDYEQYF. The CDR3 DNA reads as TGTGCCAGCAGCGGAACCGGGACAGACTACGAGCAGTACTTC. V usage is TRBV9 and J usage is TRBJ2-7, with 7 bases matching TRBD1. Germline values: CDR1 SGDLS, CDR2 YYNGEE. The length of the CDR3 is 14 residues. V lost 3 bases, J lost 3 bases, and 6 bases stayed unmatched.

This clonotype was observed a handful of times. CDR3 in DNA: TGTGCCAGCAGTCGGACAGGGGGCGTGAGGAGAAACAATGAGCAGTTCTTC. This sequence encodes CASSRTGGVRRNNEQFF. The genes are TRBV28 and TRBJ2-1; 11 nucleotides match TRBD1. The V and J ends lost 5 bases and 5 bases, in that order; junction bases with no gene match: 11. CDR1 and CDR2 from the germline V gene are MDHEN and SYDVKM. The CDR3 runs to 17 residues.

This clonotype was detected a few times. V usage is TRBV7-9 and J usage is TRBJ1-2; D is undetermined. The CDR3 is 14 residues long. V was pared by 0 bases and J by 6 bases, with 11 bases between. Germline-derived CDR1 and CDR2 are SEHNR and FQNEAQ (reference sequence). As DNA, the CDR3 is TGTGCCAGCAGCTTAGCGCGTTCCGGGCATGGCTACACCTTC. Protein: CASSLARSGHGYTF.

This clonotype was observed a handful of times. The rearrangement joins TRBV12-3 or TRBV12-4 to TRBJ1-2; 7 bases match TRBD1. The CDR3 extends over 14 amino acids. Trimming at V came to 3 bases and at J to 5 bases, leaving 6 bases not matched to a gene. The CDR3 region is CASSFSGTAYGYTF. In nucleotides, the CDR3 is TGTGCCAGCAGTTTCTCGGGGACAGCGTATGGCTACACCTTC.

This clonotype turned up a few times. V gene TRBV4-3 combines with J gene TRBJ2-1; D call uncertain. Trimming stripped 1 base from V and 7 bases from J, with 8 bases between. The germline V gene has CDR1 LGHNA and CDR2 YSLEER. The CDR3 length is 13 residues. CDR3 residues: CASSQVSRNEQFF. CDR3 DNA: TGCGCCAGCAGCCAAGTCAGCCGGAATGAGCAGTTCTTC.

A few counts support this clonotype. The V call is TRBV12-3 or TRBV12-4, the J call TRBJ1-1, with D possibly being TRBD1 (6 bases). The V and J ends lost 8 bases and 6 bases respectively, with 22 bases between them. The CDR3 runs 15 residues. The CDR3 DNA reads TGTGCCAGCCAATGGGGGGGGGCGTTTGGTTCTGAAGCTTTCTTT. It translates to CASQWGGAFGSEAFF.

This clonotype appeared many times. The genes are TRBV28 and TRBJ2-7; D remains unclear. Per the germline V gene, CDR1 is MDHEN and CDR2 is SYDVKM. The CDR3 is made up of 12 amino acids. The germline V and J ends were trimmed by 6 bases and 4 bases, with 10 bases remaining between them. The CDR3 sequence: CASSSNFYEQYF. CDR3 DNA: TGTGCCAGCAGCTCAAATTTTTACGAGCAGTACTTC.

Here the CDR3 DNA reads TGTGCCACCAGCAGCAAAGGGGGACAGGGATACTTTTCGGAGACCCAGTACTTC. As protein: CATSSKGGQGYFSETQYF. The rearrangement joins TRBV15 to TRBJ2-5; 9 nucleotides align to TRBD1. CDR1 is LNHNV, CDR2 YYDKDF, per germline (reference sequence). With 3 bases clipped from V and 5 bases from J, the junction kept 16 bases outside the gene matches. The CDR3 contains 18 residues.

This clonotype appeared many times. The J gene is TRBJ2-6, the V gene TRBV28; D is possibly TRBD2 (5 bases). Germline assignment: CDR1 MDHEN and CDR2 SYDVKM. This CDR3 is 16 amino acids long. V was cut by 2 bases and J by 0 bases, with 8 bases left in between. CDR3 sequence: CASSLRESSGANVLTF. The CDR3 bases are TGTGCCAGCAGTTTAAGGGAGAGCTCTGGGGCCAACGTCCTGACTTTC. Variable domain in full (rest from reference TRBV28 and TRBJ2-6): DVKVTQSSRYLVKRTGEKVFLECVQDMDHENMFWYRQDPGLGLRLIYFSYDVKMKEKGDIPEGYSVSREKKERFSLILESASTNQTSMYLCASSLRESSGANVLTFGAGSRLTVL.

This sequence joins TRBV24-1 and TRBJ2-3; D is perhaps TRBD2 (6 bases). The CDR3 runs to 18 residues. V shed 4 bases and J shed 0 bases, with 19 bases lying between them. Germline CDR1 reads KGHDR; CDR2 reads SFDVKD. CDR3 in amino acids: CATSETLSSGTSTDTQYF. CDR3 sequence (DNA): TGTGCCACCAGTGAAACCTTAAGTAGCGGAACTAGCACAGATACGCAGTATTTT.

This clonotype was seen ten or more times. V is TRBV6-6 and J is TRBJ2-1; D is unclear. The germline CDR1 and CDR2 sequences are MNHNY and SVGAGI (reference sequence). V was shortened by 6 bases and J by 7 bases, with 10 bases between the two germline ends. The CDR3 spans 12 residues. CDR3 nucleotides: TGTGCCAGCAGAACCGGGTGGAATGAGCAGTTCTTC. Its translation is CASRTGWNEQFF.

In its sample, this clonotype was seen many times. The chain recombines TRBV2 with TRBJ2-7, with D possibly TRBD1 on 5 matching bases. This CDR3 has 15 residues. The V gene lost 7 bases and the J gene lost 1 base, with 17 bases spanning the gap. Germline CDR1 SNHLY, CDR2 FYNNEI. The DNA of the CDR3 is TGTGCCAGCAAAGGGGCCTCGGGTTCATCCTACGAGCAGTACTTC. It translates to CASKGASGSSYEQYF.

The table lists this clonotype with a few counts. The chain combines TRBV6-2 or TRBV6-3 with TRBJ1-5; no firm D call. Germline CDR1 and CDR2: MNHEY and SVGEGT. There are 18 residues in the CDR3. V shed 5 bases and J shed 0 bases, with 20 bases lying between them. The CDR3 loop is CASSNPGGSVASNQPQHF. The DNA for the CDR3 is TGTGCCAGCAGTAACCCGGGAGGCTCAGTCGCTAGCAATCAGCCCCAGCATTTT.

The chain uses TRBV6-1 and TRBJ1-5, with D uncertain. The CDR3 is 13 residues long. Trimming cost V 6 bases and J 6 bases, with 12 bases left between them. The germline CDR1 and CDR2 sequences are MNHNS and SASEGT. Here the CDR3 DNA reads TGTGCCAGCAGCCCCCTCGCGTTTCAGCCCCAGCATTTT. This codes for CASSPLAFQPQHF.

The gene calls are TRBV27 and TRBJ1-1, with 8 bases lining up with TRBD1. The CDR3 runs 15 residues. Germline values: CDR1 MNHEY, CDR2 SMNVEV (reference sequence). Losses at the gene ends were 8 bases for V and 5 bases for J; bases not matched to a gene: 13. CDR3 in amino acids: CASALMGRGRTEAFF. The CDR3 region has the DNA TGTGCCAGCGCCCTAATGGGCAGGGGGCGGACTGAAGCTTTCTTT.

The genes are TRBV13 and TRBJ2-7; D remains unclear. Trimming removed 0 bases from V and 3 bases from J, with 9 bases in between. The CDR3 has 14 amino acids. CDR1 is PRHDT, CDR2 FYEKMQ, per germline (reference sequence). The CDR3 loop reads CASSLGSSLYEQYF. The DNA for the CDR3 is TGTGCCAGCAGCTTAGGGTCCTCTCTCTACGAGCAGTACTTC. Variable domain in full (rest from reference TRBV13 and TRBJ2-7): AAGVIQSPRHLIKEKRETATLKCYPIPRHDTVYWYQQGPGQDPQFLISFYEKMQSDKGSIPDRFSAQQFSDYHSELNMSSLELGDSALYFCASSLGSSLYEQYFGPGTRLTVT.

V gene TRBV9 combines with J gene TRBJ2-7, with D unresolved. Germline V gene lookup returns CDR1 SGDLS and CDR2 YYNGEE. This CDR3 comprises 12 residues. The V gene lost 0 bases and the J gene lost 6 bases, with 7 bases spanning the gap. Here the CDR3 DNA reads TGTGCCAGCAGCGTAGCCCAGACCGAGCAGTACTTC. Translated, it gives CASSVAQTEQYF.

The CDR3 bases are TGTGCCAGCAGCTTCCTAGCGGGAGTTTCAGATACGCAGTATTTT. Amino acid sequence: CASSFLAGVSDTQYF. The chain carries TRBV7-3 and TRBJ2-3, with 10 bases fitting TRBD2. The CDR3 is 15 residues long. The germline V gene encodes CDR1 SGHTA and CDR2 FQGTGA. Unmatched junction bases numbered 4, after V lost 3 bases and J lost 4 bases.

This chain uses TRBV4-1 with TRBJ2-7, with D possibly TRBD2 on 6 matching bases. The germline gives CDR1 MGHRA, CDR2 YSYEKL. The CDR3 loop spans 13 amino acids. V lost 3 bases and J 5 bases, leaving 11 bases between the germline ends. This CDR3 is CASSQGLSHEQYF. CDR3 DNA sequence: TGCGCCAGCAGCCAGGGACTTTCCCACGAGCAGTACTTC.

The J gene is TRBJ2-1, the V gene TRBV7-9; 9 bases are a match to TRBD2. CDR1 is SEHNR and CDR2 is FQNEAQ in the germline V gene (reference sequence). The V segment lost 5 bases and the J segment 6 bases; nucleotides outside the gene matches: 8. The CDR3 sequence is 15 residues long. The CDR3 reads CASSPLAGGPNEQFF. The CDR3 coding sequence is TGTGCCAGCAGCCCCTTGGCGGGAGGGCCCAATGAGCAGTTCTTC.

This clonotype appeared a few times. This chain uses TRBV7-9 with TRBJ1-2, with a possible D match to TRBD1 (5 bases). Germline-derived CDR1 and CDR2 are SEHNR and FQNEAQ (reference sequence). V lost 5 bases, J lost 4 bases, and 8 bases lay in between. The CDR3 consists of 12 residues. CDR3 residues: CASSIDSYGYTF. CDR3 bases: TGTGCCAGCAGCATCGACAGCTATGGCTACACCTTC.